This T cell receptor (beta chain) was sequenced in a study of monozygotic twins with inflammatory bowel disease. The CDR3 is 14 residues long. Germline V CDR1 and CDR2: SGHTA, FQGNSA. TCRdb reprocessed the 5' RACE reads, with one entry per CDR3 protein and no DNA. The sample has 350,000 to 500,000 distinct CDR3 sequences, and its top ten clones hold more than 2%. The sequence was collected from a human donor with ulcerative colitis or Crohn's disease, or a healthy co-twin of an affected twin (not recorded which). The V and J genes are TRBV7-2 and TRBJ1-2; without DNA, the TCRdb call of TRBD1 cannot be checked. Sequencing input: blood. The CDR3: CASSWDREVLGYTF.